Listed here is a single TCR beta chain. Its recognized antigen is unknown. No base quality values were provided; no much bigger clone lies one nucleotide off. TCRbeta CDR3 regions were amplified from genomic DNA by means of the immunoSEQ Assay, a bias-controlled multiplex PCR. Under the source paper's analysis protocol: The number of nucleated cells in each sample was estimated by amplification of reference gene primers within the assay. To quantify the absolute abundance of each unique TCRbeta CDR3 rearrangement, sequence reads were collapsed and filtered. For each sample, productive Simpson clonality was calculated as the square root of Simpson's diversity index across productive rearrangements. Here the immuneACCESS table is served through TCRdb, limited to in-frame sequences with V and J called. Missing clones are a known gap in these copies; in checked studies unresolved V genes cover under half, and the rest lacks a known reason. V, J and clone size were drawn from that table, and D and trimming were deduced from the DNA. The sample table shows some 130,000 clones, and approximately 88% are seen once. In total, the top ten clones hold about 1.5% of the sample.

Each collaborating institution followed its own protocols to collect whole blood in K2EDTA tubes. For TCRbeta analysis, collaborators shipped samples in one of three forms: frozen whole blood, isolated PBMCs, or DNA extracted from either of those sample types. Trimming takes 1 base from V and 2 bases from J, and the germline ends sit 12 bases apart. The CDR3, from cysteine to phenylalanine, totals 16 residues. Just CDR3 DNA is preserved here, 48 bases in frame from base 1. Looking up the germline V gene yields CDR1 SGHTA and CDR2 FQGTGA. This entry is derived from a study of blood T cell repertoires in COVID-19 (dated by TCRdb to 2018 to 2020). General notes on the study: Collaborator samples came from the United States, Italy and Spain and covered acute and convalescent phases of COVID-19. Subjects who had been exposed to COVID-19, were actively infected with it, or had recovered from it provided the deeply sampled blood TCRbeta repertoires that made up the dataset. A freely available public database, intended as a resource for researchers studying the immune response to SARS-CoV-2, is where the repertoires were released. Where available, HLA class I and class II types were taken from metadata supplied by the sample provider and were not determined by assay-based typing. The samples were drawn from the first 160 participants of the ongoing ImmuneRACE study and from some 1,300 subjects provided by 6 global collaborators. A de-identified subject ID, COVID-19 status, age in years and sex were almost always included in the sample metadata. The prospective study material was composed of cDNA or gDNA derived from T cells, B-cell-depleted T cells, or PBMCs.

Overall study results and their limits: The quantity of clinical and demographic metadata differed by source and by participant and was supplied without curation.

The specimen sequenced was peripheral blood. The clonotype comes from a man in his sixties with acute or convalescent COVID-19. The rearrangement joined TRBV7-3 to TRBJ1-5; the D gene lacks a confident call. The CDR3 protein: CASSLNPGLGNQPQHF. The sequenced DNA is TGTGCCAGCAGCTTAAACCCCGGACTGGGCAATCAGCCCCAGCATTTT. Where the CDR3 stops, the reference TRBV7-3 and TRBJ1-5 genes take over; the full variable domain is GAGVSQTPSNKVTEKGKYVELRCDPISGHTALYWYRQSLGQGPEFLIYFQGTGAADDSGLPNDRFFAVRPEGSVSTLKIQRTERGDSAVYLCASSLNPGLGNQPQHFGDGTRLSIL.